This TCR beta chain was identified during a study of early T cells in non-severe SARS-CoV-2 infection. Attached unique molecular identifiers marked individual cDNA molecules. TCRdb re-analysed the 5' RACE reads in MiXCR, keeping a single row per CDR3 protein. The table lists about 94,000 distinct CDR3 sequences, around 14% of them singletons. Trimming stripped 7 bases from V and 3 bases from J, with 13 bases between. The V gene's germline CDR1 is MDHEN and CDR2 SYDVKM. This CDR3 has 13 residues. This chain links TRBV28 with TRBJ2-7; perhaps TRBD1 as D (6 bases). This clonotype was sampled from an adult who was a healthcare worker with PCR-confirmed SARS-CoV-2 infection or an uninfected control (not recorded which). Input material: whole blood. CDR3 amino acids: CASISGVNYEQYF. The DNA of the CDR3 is TGTGCCAGCATCTCAGGGGTTAACTACGAGCAGTACTTC.